This T cell receptor beta chain was sequenced in a study of T cells in Graves' hyperthyroidism and ophthalmopathy. Germline V gives CDR1 SGHRS, CDR2 YFSETQ. Trimming cost V 7 bases and J 4 bases, with 11 bases left between them. This CDR3 has 12 residues. RNA transcripts were the template for amplifying TCR beta CDR3 regions. Primed by the HTBI set, a first-round RT-PCR was run on the TCR CDR3. Each CDR3 protein is one row after TCRdb ran MiXCR on the multiplex PCR reads. Of more than 650,000 distinct CDR3 sequences listed, about 14% were seen once; the top ten hold more than 8.5%. The chain has TRBV5-1 and TRBJ1-2, with D maybe TRBD1 (6 bases). The sample comprised blood. This TCR came from a woman aged 18-29 years with Graves' hyperthyroidism. The CDR3 DNA sequence: TGCGCCAGCGCAGGGGACTTCTATGGCTACACCTTC. Translating it yields CASAGDFYGYTF.